The present entry profiles one T cell receptor (beta chain) with its context. What it binds is not known. V was trimmed by 3 bases and J by 5 bases, leaving 13 bases between them. The CDR3 sequence is 15 residues long. Germline lookup yields CDR1 MDHEN and CDR2 SYDVKM. This sample was included in a study of cytomegalovirus exposure and HLA in healthy donors. Regarding the study as a whole: Overall, approximately 150 TCR beta chains were annotated as cytomegalovirus-associated.

The PCR contained 60 Vbeta and 13 Jbeta primers. Here immunoSEQ multiplex PCR was the method, and the copy in TCRdb shows in-frame clones only, minus some. The sample includes 150,000 or so clones. The sample comprised PBMCs. This chain uses TRBV28 with TRBJ2-2, with D possibly being TRBD1 (6 bases). This clonotype was obtained from a woman between 50 and 59 years old in good health and CMV-seronegative. The CDR3 coding sequence is TGTGCCAGCAGTTTGGAGTGGGGGCTTACCGGGGAGCTGTTTTTT. This encodes CASSLEWGLTGELFF.